This entry describes one TCR beta chain. Antigen specificity is unknown. A much larger clonotype is one base distant, so this may be a read error. The length of the CDR3 is 17 residues. Looked up from germline, CDR1 is MNHEY and CDR2 is SVGAGI. TCRdb reprocessed the multiplex PCR reads via MiXCR and lists one record per CDR3 protein. The data hold tens of thousands of distinct CDR3 sequences, with approximately 20% observed a single time. Axillary draining lymph nodes of breast cancer patients supplied the node samples. These data belong to a study of breast tumors, draining lymph nodes, adjacent tissues. Study observations and caveats: That most tumor T cells come from lymph nodes remained unproven.

Sequencing was done on a sample of axillary lymph node tissue. The chain links TRBV6-5 to TRBJ2-3; no clear D gene. The better agreement between TRBJ1-5 and the DNA end casts doubt on the J call. This TCR was sampled from a female donor with breast cancer. Some clones in this sample may be carry-over from other donors' samples. The CDR3 reads CASSYAVAGAPADTQHF. The CDR3 coding sequence is TGTGCCAGCAGTTACGCGGTAGCGGGAGCCCCCGCGGATACGCAGCATTTT.